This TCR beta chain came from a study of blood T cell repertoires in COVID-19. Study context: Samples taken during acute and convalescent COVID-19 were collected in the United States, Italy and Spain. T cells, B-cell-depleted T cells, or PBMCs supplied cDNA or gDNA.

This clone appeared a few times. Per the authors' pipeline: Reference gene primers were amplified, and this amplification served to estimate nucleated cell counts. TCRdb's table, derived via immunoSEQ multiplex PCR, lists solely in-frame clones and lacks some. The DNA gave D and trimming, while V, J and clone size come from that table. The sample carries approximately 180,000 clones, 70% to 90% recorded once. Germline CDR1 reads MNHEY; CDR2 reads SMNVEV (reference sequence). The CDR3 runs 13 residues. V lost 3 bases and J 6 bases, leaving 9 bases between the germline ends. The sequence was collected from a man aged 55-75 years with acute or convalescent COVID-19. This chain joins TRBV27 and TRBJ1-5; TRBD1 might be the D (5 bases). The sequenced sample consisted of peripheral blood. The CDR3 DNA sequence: TGTGCCAGCAGTTTCCAGGGTGCTCAGCCCCAGCATTTT. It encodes CASSFQGAQPQHF.